Sequencing of this T cell receptor beta chain was carried out in a study of Graves' ophthalmopathy and Graves' hyperthyroidism. In this cohort, patients with other autoimmune diseases, uncontrolled infections, pregnancy or lactation were excluded. The authors used Ficoll-Paque density gradient centrifugation to separate PBMCs. The input was approximately 9.3 ml of fresh peripheral blood. RNA transcripts yielded amplified TCR beta CDR3 regions. First-round RT-PCR used HTBI primers; second-round multiplex PCR followed. TCRdb redid the calling of the multiplex PCR reads with MiXCR, one entry per CDR3 protein. The table shows about 640,000 distinct CDR3 sequences, with over 40% occurring only once. This clonotype was seen a handful of times. Its antigen is not identified. Germline CDR1 reads SSHAT; CDR2 reads FNYEAQ (reference sequence). V shed 0 bases and J shed 7 bases, with 13 bases lying between them. This CDR3 is built from 14 residues.

Study results and limitations: The model reached approximately 67% sensitivity and around 72% specificity for predicting ophthalmopathy progression. Among thyroid clonotypes expanded above 0.001 frequency, most also appeared in blood.

The TCR comes from an adult man with Graves' ophthalmopathy. The chain links TRBV7-7 to TRBJ2-7; no clear D gene. Sequenced input: peripheral blood. The CDR3 coding sequence is TGTGCCAGCAGCTTAGCGCATACAACCGGGGAGCAGTACTTC. Amino acid sequence: CASSLAHTTGEQYF.